The next 19 T cell receptor beta chains were all read from a single sample in a study of radiotherapy plus CTLA-4 blockade in lung cancer. Data came from immunoSEQ multiplex PCR; TCRdb stores just in-frame clones and leaves some out. The sample carries about 49,000 clones, 70% to 90% recorded once. Material: peripheral blood, obtained from a patient treated with radiotherapy plus ipilimumab. These receptors all come from a human donor with non-small cell lung cancer whose response to radiotherapy plus ipilimumab could not be evaluated.

The J gene is TRBJ2-5, the V gene TRBV29-1, with TRBD2 matching over 7 bases. Germline CDR1 reads SQVTM; CDR2 reads ANQGSEA. V was clipped by 7 bases and J by 3 bases; unmatched bases: 8. The CDR3 loop spans 13 amino acids. The CDR3 nucleotides are TGCAGCGCGGGGGGTACAGTAAAAGAGACCCAGTACTTC. Translation: CSAGGTVKETQYF. The variable domain in full, with the rest retrieved from reference TRBV29-1 and TRBJ2-5, is SAVISQKPSRDICQRGTSLTIQCQVDSQVTMMFWYRQQPGQSLTLIATANQGSEATYESGFVIDKFPISRPNLTFSTLTVSNMSPEDSSIYLCSAGGTVKETQYFGPGTRLLVL.

This clone was seen a few times. V usage is TRBV28 and J usage is TRBJ2-3, with 8 bases identical to TRBD2. This CDR3 contains 18 residues. CDR1 MDHEN and CDR2 SYDVKM come from the germline V gene. V was clipped by 6 bases and J by 2 bases; unmatched bases: 16. This CDR3 is CASSSISGSQKITDTQYF. The CDR3 DNA follows: TGTGCCAGCAGCTCTATAAGCGGGAGTCAAAAAATCACAGATACGCAGTATTTT.

The V and J genes are TRBV27 and TRBJ1-5; 7 bases match TRBD1. V lost 4 bases to trimming and J lost 6 bases; unmatched junction nucleotides: 3. The CDR3 sequence is 13 residues long. Germline CDR1 and CDR2: MNHEY and SMNVEV (reference sequence). The chain's CDR3 is CASSYRGTQPQHF. CDR3 bases: TGTGCCAGCAGTTACAGGGGAACTCAGCCCCAGCATTTT.

This rearrangement joins TRBV21-1 to TRBJ2-5; the DNA was not compared with TRBD2, the D call given in the table. The J call is in doubt because the DNA end fits TRBJ2-7 better. TRBV21-1 is noted as a pseudogene. There are 16 residues in the CDR3. The chain's CDR3 is CASSIFKRGSSYEQYF. The CDR3 DNA sequence: TGTGCCAGCAGCATTTTTAAGCGGGGGAGCTCCTACGAGCAGTACTTC.

This chain uses TRBV4-1 with TRBJ1-2; D call uncertain. V was cut by 2 bases and J by 8 bases, with 24 bases left in between. Germline-derived CDR1 and CDR2 are MGHRA and YSYEKL. This CDR3 comprises 17 residues. Written as DNA, the CDR3 is TGCGCCAGCAGCCAATTCCACGCAATCCCCTCACGCCTAGGCTACACCTTC. Encoded protein: CASSQFHAIPSRLGYTF.

This clone is a singleton in its sample. The CDR3 DNA reads TGTGCCAGCAGTCAACAGGGCTATGGCTACACCTTC. Translating it yields CASSQQGYGYTF. This sequence joins TRBV6-6 and TRBJ1-2, with D maybe TRBD1 (6 bases). V dropped 5 bases and J dropped 4 bases, with 8 bases sitting between them. Germline V gene sequence: CDR1 MNHNY, CDR2 SVGAGI (reference sequence). The CDR3 is made up of 12 amino acids.

In its sample, this clone was seen once. This chain joins TRBV6-5 and TRBJ2-2; no reliable D call. Per the germline V gene, CDR1 is MNHEY and CDR2 is SVGAGI. The CDR3 length is 11 residues. V lost 9 bases, J lost 6 bases, and 8 bases lay in between. The CDR3 DNA follows: TGTGCCAGTCTATTCGCCGGGGAGCTGTTTTTT. Translation: CASLFAGELFF.

The chain recombines TRBV7-9 with TRBJ2-4, with TRBD2 matching over 7 bases. The CDR3 loop spans 13 amino acids. J gave up 8 bases and V 5 bases, and 6 bases lay outside the gene matches. CDR1 and CDR2 from the germline V gene are SEHNR and FQNEAQ (reference sequence). CDR3 protein: CASSPRTSDIQYF. CDR3 bases: TGTGCCAGCAGCCCCCGGACTAGTGACATTCAGTACTTC.

The rearrangement joins TRBV21-1 to TRBJ2-6; the table's TRBD2 call for D was not verified on the DNA. TRBV21-1 has pseudogene status. The CDR3 consists of 18 residues. CDR3 protein: CASREAILQQSRANVLTF. The CDR3 region has the DNA TGTGCCAGCAGGGAAGCAATACTACAACAAAGTCGGGCCAACGTCCTGACTTTC.

This clone has only one observation. This chain uses TRBV28 with TRBJ2-1, with 10 bases identical to TRBD2. Germline values: CDR1 MDHEN, CDR2 SYDVKM. This CDR3 has 16 amino acids. Trimming took 4 bases from V and 10 from J; bases not matched to a gene: 13. The CDR3, as DNA: TGTGCCAGCAGTTCCCTTGTCAAGCGGGAGGGCCAGGAGCAGTTCTTC. Its protein product is CASSSLVKREGQEQFF.

The chain employs TRBV2 and TRBJ2-1; possibly TRBD2 for D (5 bases). The CDR3 runs to 18 residues. The V and J ends lost 4 bases and 3 bases respectively, with 22 bases between them. CDR1 and CDR2 (germline): SNHLY, FYNNEI. The CDR3 sequence: CASSGGDKIKFLYNEQFF. The CDR3 DNA is TGTGCCAGCAGTGGGGGAGACAAGATAAAATTCCTCTACAATGAGCAGTTCTTC.

This chain uses TRBV2 with TRBJ2-7; TRBD1 matches at 9 bases. Losses at the gene ends were 3 bases for V and 3 bases for J; bases not matched to a gene: 9. Germline V gene sequence: CDR1 SNHLY, CDR2 FYNNEI. This CDR3 spans 16 amino acids. The CDR3 DNA reads TGTGCCAGCAGTGAGGGACAGGGAGGAGGACGCTACGAGCAGTACTTC. Its translation is CASSEGQGGGRYEQYF.

This rearrangement joins TRBV28 to TRBJ2-2, with D perhaps matching TRBD2 (7 bases). CDR3 length: 15 residues. V lost 8 bases and J 6 bases, leaving 19 bases between the germline ends. CDR1 is MDHEN, CDR2 SYDVKM, per germline. CDR3 loop: CASRLAGGLAGELFF. The CDR3 nucleotides are TGTGCCAGCCGCCTGGCCGGGGGGCTGGCCGGGGAGCTGTTTTTT.

The chain employs TRBV4-1 and TRBJ1-1; D is undetermined. V was shortened by 3 bases and J by 7 bases, with 15 bases between the two germline ends. This CDR3 region has 14 residues. In germline, CDR1 is MGHRA, CDR2 YSYEKL. The CDR3 sequence is CASSHAIAGVEAFF. The DNA for the CDR3 is TGCGCCAGCAGCCACGCGATAGCCGGGGTTGAAGCTTTCTTT.

This chain uses TRBV7-3 with TRBJ2-1; 7 bases agree with TRBD1. With V trimmed by 2 bases and J by 4 bases, 2 bases remained unmatched. CDR3 length equals 14 residues. The germline V gene has CDR1 SGHTA and CDR2 FQGTGA. For the CDR3, the DNA is TGTGCCAGCAGCTTATCGGGACAGTACAATGAGCAGTTCTTC. As protein: CASSLSGQYNEQFF.

The V call is TRBV9, the J call TRBJ2-5; 13 bases agree with TRBD2. V lost 0 bases to trimming and J lost 2 bases; unmatched junction nucleotides: 10. Per germline, CDR1 SGDLS and CDR2 YYNGEE. The CDR3 runs 19 residues. Written as DNA, the CDR3 is TGTGCCAGCAGCGTAGGTACTAGCGGGAGGGCCGGGGGGCAAGAGACCCAGTACTTC. This translates into CASSVGTSGRAGGQETQYF.

This clone was seen a single time. The chain employs TRBV4-3 and TRBJ2-1; TRBD1 matches 9 bases. Germline-derived CDR1 and CDR2 are LGHNA and YSLEER. The V segment lost 1 base and the J segment 9 bases; nucleotides outside the gene matches: 1. The length of the CDR3 is 13 residues. CDR3 amino acids: CASSQATGGEQFF. In nucleotides, the CDR3 is TGCGCCAGCAGCCAAGCGACAGGGGGTGAGCAGTTCTTC.

The genes are TRBV19 and TRBJ2-7; possible D gene TRBD2, 5 bases. Germline assignment: CDR1 LNHDA and CDR2 SQIVND (reference sequence). Between the trimmed V and J ends, which lost 8 bases and 0 bases, there was a span of 26 bases. The CDR3 consists of 18 residues. The CDR3 reads CASSKRASPNPASYEQYF. CDR3 nucleotides: TGTGCCAGTTCCAAACGGGCTAGCCCGAACCCCGCCTCCTACGAGCAGTACTTC.

This clone was seen once. The CDR3, as DNA: TGTGCCAGTAGTAGGGGACTAGCGAGCACAGATACGCAGTATTTT. Translated: CASSRGLASTDTQYF. V gene TRBV19 combines with J gene TRBJ2-3; 10 nucleotides match TRBD2. This CDR3 is 15 amino acids long. CDR1 is LNHDA and CDR2 is SQIVND in the germline V gene (reference sequence). V lost 4 bases, J lost 0 bases, and 1 base stayed unmatched.